This T cell receptor beta chain was documented in a study of vaccination and CD4 T cells after COVID-19. As for this clonotype: The antigen is undetermined.

The CDR3 sequence is 13 residues long. Germline CDR1 and CDR2: LGHNT and FRNRAP. V was clipped by 4 bases and J by 4 bases, with 10 bases between them. The treatment: approximately 11-day PBMC culture with coronavirus spike peptide pools or control peptides (ViraFEST assay). ViraFEST enlarged antigen-specific T cell populations with peptide pools and afterwards sequenced TCRs. The study sequenced cultured CD4+ T cell DNA using the Oncomine TCR Beta short-read assay. TCRdb re-called the PCR reads with MiXCR, one entry per CDR3 protein. The profile covers roughly 14,000 distinct CDR3 sequences, with roughly 58% appearing a single time and roughly 12% taken by the ten largest.

The TCR originated in a human donor who had recovered from COVID-19. The material sequenced was CD4+ T cells from blood, cultured in vitro. The gene calls are TRBV12-5 and TRBJ1-2, with a possible D match to TRBD1 (5 bases). The CDR3 DNA reads as TGTGCTAGTGGTTCGGGACGGTCCTATGGCTACACCTTC. Translating gives CASGSGRSYGYTF. The complete variable domain, with remaining parts taken from reference TRBV12-5 and TRBJ1-2, reads DARVTQTPRHKVTEMGQEVTMRCQPILGHNTVFWYRQTMMQGLELLAYFRNRAPLDDSGMPKDRFSAEMPDATLATLKIQPSEPRDSAVYFCASGSGRSYGYTFGSGTRLTVV.